This T cell receptor (beta chain) emerged from a study of T cells in Graves' hyperthyroidism and ophthalmopathy. Study findings and constraints: A model using 13 V-J features told ophthalmopathy apart from stable hyperthyroidism.

CDR1 is SGDLS, CDR2 YYNGEE, per germline. The CDR3 is 11 amino acids. The V end was cut by 4 bases, the J end by 8 bases, with 9 bases between. Amplification yielded TCR beta CDR3 regions, with RNA transcripts as the source. Primed by the HTBI set, a first-round RT-PCR was run on the TCR CDR3. TCRdb reprocessed the multiplex PCR reads with MiXCR, giving one entry per CDR3 protein. This sample has 450,000 to 700,000 distinct CDR3 sequences, with around 42% found just once. There are a few counts of this clonotype. Its antigen remains unknown. Subjects aged 18 to 65 presented with newly diagnosed hyperthyroidism of less than 2 months' duration.

The rearrangement links TRBV9 to TRBJ1-1; possibly TRBD1 for D (5 bases). The TCR sequence derives from a woman aged 18-29 years with Graves' hyperthyroidism. The sample comprised peripheral blood or thyroid tissue (not recorded which). CDR3 region: CASSPGGEAFF. CDR3 nucleotides: TGTGCCAGCAGCCCGGGGGGGGAAGCTTTCTTT. The variable domain in full, with the rest retrieved from reference TRBV9 and TRBJ1-1, is DSGVTQTPKHLITATGQRVTLRCSPRSGDLSVYWYQQSLDQGLQFLIQYYNGEERAKGNILERFSAQQFPDLHSELNLSSLELGDSALYFCASSPGGEAFFGQGTRLTVV.